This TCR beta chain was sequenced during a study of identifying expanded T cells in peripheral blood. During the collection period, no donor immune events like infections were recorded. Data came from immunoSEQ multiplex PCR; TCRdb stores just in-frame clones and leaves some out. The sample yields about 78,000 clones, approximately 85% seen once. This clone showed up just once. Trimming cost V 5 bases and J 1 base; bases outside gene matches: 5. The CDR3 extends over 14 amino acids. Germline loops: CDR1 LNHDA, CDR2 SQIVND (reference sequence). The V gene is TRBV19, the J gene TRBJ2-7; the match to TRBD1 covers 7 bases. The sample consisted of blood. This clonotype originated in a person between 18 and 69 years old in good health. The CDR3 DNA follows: TGTGCCAGTAGTCACCGGGACAGATCCTACGAGCAGTACTTC. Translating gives CASSHRDRSYEQYF. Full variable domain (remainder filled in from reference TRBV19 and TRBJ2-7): DGGITQSPKYLFRKEGQNVTLSCEQNLNHDAMYWYRQDPGQGLRLIYYSQIVNDFQKGDIAEGYSVSREKKESFPLTVTSAQKNPTAFYLCASSHRDRSYEQYFGPGTRLTVT.